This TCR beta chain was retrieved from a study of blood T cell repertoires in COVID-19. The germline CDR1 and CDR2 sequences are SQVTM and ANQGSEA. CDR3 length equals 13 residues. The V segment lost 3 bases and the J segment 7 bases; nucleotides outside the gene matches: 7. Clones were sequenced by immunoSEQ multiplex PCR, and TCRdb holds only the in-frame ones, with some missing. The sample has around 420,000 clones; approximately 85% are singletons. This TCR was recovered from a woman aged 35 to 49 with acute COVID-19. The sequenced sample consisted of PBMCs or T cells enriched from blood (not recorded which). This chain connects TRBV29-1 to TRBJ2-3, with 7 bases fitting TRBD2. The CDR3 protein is CSVEKTSYNTQYF. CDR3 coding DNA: TGCAGCGTTGAGAAGACTAGCTATAATACGCAGTATTTT.